The clone carrying this T cell receptor beta chain was seen a single time. Its antigen remains unidentified. These data come from a study of blood T cells in healthy people across ages. Whole-study context: About one barcoded beta molecule per two T cells came from capture by template switching.

The study, taken as a whole, reports: One million T cells yielded diversity estimates that were considered underestimates.

Alongside a J-beta primer mix, a sample-barcoded 5' primer served in a second PCR lasting roughly 6 to 11 cycles. Using its own MiXCR run on the 5' RACE reads, TCRdb lists one record per CDR3 protein. The sample holds about 1.4 million distinct CDR3 sequences; 59% are singletons and the top ten take 6.7%. The sample, about 9.7 milliliters of peripheral blood, was drawn from each donor. V lost 3 bases, J lost 0 bases, and 15 bases lay in between. This CDR3 contains 16 residues. Germline CDR1 reads SGHRS; CDR2 reads YFSETQ. The sequencing sample was made of blood. The clonotype was recovered from a man in his late teens or twenties in good health. The J gene is TRBJ1-2, the V gene TRBV5-1, with D unclear. Here the CDR3 reads CASSSLQNSANYGYTF. DNA for the CDR3: TGCGCCAGCAGCTCCCTCCAAAACTCAGCTAACTATGGCTACACCTTC. Supplemented by reference TRBV5-1 and TRBJ1-2, the full variable domain reads KAGVTQTPRYLIKTRGQQVTLSCSPISGHRSVSWYQQTPGQGLQFLFEYFSETQRNKGNFPGRFSGRQFSNSRSEMNVSTLELGDSALYLCASSSLQNSANYGYTFGSGTRLTVV.